The T cell receptor (beta chain) under discussion was sequenced for a study of PD-1 blockade in classical Hodgkin lymphoma. Study results and limitations: Some patients began nivolumab under 1 year after ASCT. These patients were excluded from later analyses. The CD4+ diversity rise by C4D1 was clearest in complete responders. With respect to the repertoire differences, their causes, possibly disease activity or prior therapy, remain undefined.

Some clones are missing from TCRdb's copy, which holds only in-frame ones; the method was immunoSEQ multiplex PCR. The data contain some 52,000 clones, 86% of them singletons. Regarding time point: cycle 4 day 1 (C4D1), after more than five weeks of nivolumab. Each patient's relapse followed autologous stem cell transplantation, and brentuximab vedotin exposure varied. Complete response, partial response or progressive disease constituted the best responses recorded. A note on this clone: The target antigen is unknown.

The sample was peripheral blood mononuclear cells (PBMCs), taken before the fourth cycle of nivolumab. This clonotype originated in a human donor with classical Hodgkin lymphoma.

This CDR3 is CASSGGGTTYEQYF. CDR3 DNA: TGTGCCAGCAGTGGGGGGGGTACCACCTACGAGCAGTACTTC. The chain carries TRBV28 and TRBJ2-7; TRBD2 matches 7 bases. Germline values: CDR1 MDHEN, CDR2 SYDVKM. J was trimmed by 2 bases and V by 5 bases; bases with no gene match: 6. CDR3 length: 14 amino acids. Based on the CDR3 plus reference TRBV28 and TRBJ2-7, the full variable domain is DVKVTQSSRYLVKRTGEKVFLECVQDMDHENMFWYRQDPGLGLRLIYFSYDVKMKEKGDIPEGYSVSREKKERFSLILESASTNQTSMYLCASSGGGTTYEQYFGPGTRLTVT.